Shown below are 4 T cell receptor beta chains from a single sample sequenced in a study of blood T cell repertoires in COVID-19. Libraries were prepared by immunoSEQ multiplex PCR; TCRdb keeps only in-frame clonotypes and omits some of them. The sample holds some 180,000 clones, 82% seen once. Input material: peripheral blood. The receptor source for this set is a woman aged 60-70 years with COVID-19, enrolled during active disease.

CDR3 sequence: CASSLARGVGGGEQFF. CDR3 coding DNA: TGCGCCAGCAGCTTGGCCCGGGGTGTCGGGGGTGGGGAGCAGTTCTTC. This chain uses TRBV5-1 with TRBJ2-1; D is possibly TRBD2 (6 bases). Trimming took off 0 bases at V and 10 bases at J, with 20 bases between the two ends. Germline values: CDR1 SGHRS, CDR2 YFSETQ. This CDR3 spans 16 amino acids.

The chain has TRBV11-2 and TRBJ2-2, with TRBD2 matching 7 bases. CDR3 length: 15 residues. Germline V gives CDR1 SGHAT, CDR2 FQNNGV. Trimming at V came to 3 bases and at J to 0 bases, leaving 1 base not matched to a gene. CDR3 nucleotide sequence: TGTGCCAGCAGCTTTGGACTAGCGAACACCGGGGAGCTGTTTTTT. Translated, it gives CASSFGLANTGELFF.

The rearrangement joins TRBV9 to TRBJ1-1; D ambiguous. V was shortened by 0 bases and J by 3 bases, with 6 bases between the two germline ends. CDR3 length: 13 residues. Germline CDR1 SGDLS, CDR2 YYNGEE. CDR3 sequence: CASSVGQDTEAFF. The CDR3 DNA sequence: TGTGCCAGCAGCGTAGGTCAGGACACTGAAGCTTTCTTT.

This clone has more than one count but fewer than ten. The CDR3 is CASTEGLHNEQFF. In DNA, the CDR3 is TGTGCCAGTACCGAAGGACTCCACAATGAGCAGTTCTTC. V and J are TRBV19 and TRBJ2-1, with TRBD2 as a possible D gene (5 bases). CDR1 and CDR2 from the germline V gene are LNHDA and SQIVND (reference sequence). The CDR3 is 13 residues long. V lost 7 bases and J 5 bases, leaving 12 bases between the germline ends.